This note documents a single T cell receptor (beta chain) sequence. Its antigen remains unidentified. This sample was taken from a study of Tregs in tolerant kidney transplant recipients. Unstimulated Tregs (CD4+CD25+CD127-) and CD4+CD25- non-Tregs were sorted from PBMCs. The CDR3 has 11 residues. Trimming took 5 bases from V and 7 from J, leaving 9 bases between them. CDR1 and CDR2 (germline): MNHNS, SASEGT. Libraries were prepared by immunoSEQ multiplex PCR; TCRdb keeps only in-frame clonotypes and omits some of them. The sample contains about 240,000 clones, about 80% of which appear only once. Broader study findings: Few patients were studied, so findings need validation in larger groups. Tregs expanded with activated donor B cells seemed most donor-specific. No direct test of biological reproducibility was done here.

The specimen was CD4+ T cells from blood. This sequence originates from a human donor in good health. The chain recombines TRBV6-1 with TRBJ2-7; D gene uncertain. CDR3 in amino acids: CASSSLREQYF. The DNA for the CDR3 is TGTGCCAGCAGTTCTCTACGAGAGCAGTACTTC.